The 8 T cell receptor beta chains listed next were all sequenced from one sample in a study of PD-L1 blockade in urothelial cancer. Time point denoted: peripheral blood 6 weeks after treatment start. Repertoires were generated with immunoSEQ multiplex PCR, while TCRdb's copy carries only in-frame clones and drops some. The table lists around 69,000 clones, approximately 89% of them singletons, with over 0.7% in the top ten. The sample here was PBMCs, taken around atezolizumab (anti-PD-L1) treatment. All receptors derive from a woman of 80 years or more with urothelial cancer.

The V gene is TRBV27, the J gene TRBJ2-1; a weak D match, TRBD2 (6 bases). The V and J ends lost 5 bases and 2 bases respectively, with 10 bases between them. This CDR3 spans 14 amino acids. CDR1 and CDR2 (germline): MNHEY, SMNVEV (reference sequence). CDR3 loop: CASSPGTAYNEQFF. In DNA form, the CDR3 reads TGTGCCAGCAGTCCCGGGACTGCCTACAATGAGCAGTTCTTC.

J is TRBJ1-1 and V is TRBV19, with D possibly TRBD1 on 5 matching bases. Germline loops: CDR1 LNHDA, CDR2 SQIVND (reference sequence). This CDR3 has 14 residues. V lost 5 bases and J lost 4, with 14 bases in between. CDR3: CASSPIEGVTEAFF. CDR3 in DNA: TGTGCCAGTAGTCCCATCGAAGGGGTCACTGAAGCTTTCTTT.

V gene TRBV18 combines with J gene TRBJ2-5; 12 bases agree with TRBD2. This CDR3 contains 15 residues. Per the germline V gene, CDR1 is KGHSH and CDR2 is LQKENI. V lost 6 bases, J lost 3 bases, and 5 bases stayed unmatched. DNA for the CDR3: TGTGCCAGCTCCCGGTCTAGCGGGAGGGAAGAGACCCAGTACTTC. This gives the protein CASSRSSGREETQYF. Together with reference TRBV18 and TRBJ2-5, the CDR3 gives the full variable domain: NAGVMQNPRHLVRRRGQEARLRCSPMKGHSHVYWYRQLPEEGLKFMVYLQKENIIDESGMPKERFSAEFPKEGPSILRIQQVVRGDSAAYFCASSRSSGREETQYFGPGTRLLVL.

The chain employs TRBV29-1 and TRBJ2-3; D remains ambiguous. V was trimmed by 0 bases and J by 0 bases, leaving 10 bases between them. The germline V gene has CDR1 SQVTM and CDR2 ANQGSEA. The CDR3 totals 15 residues. The CDR3 DNA is TGCAGCGTTGAAGACGGCGGATATAGCACAGATACGCAGTATTTT. This encodes CSVEDGGYSTDTQYF.

The genes are TRBV11-2 and TRBJ2-7; tentative D call: TRBD1 (6 bases). V lost 0 bases to trimming and J lost 10 bases, with 13 bases between them. CDR3 size: 13 residues. Germline assignment: CDR1 SGHAT and CDR2 FQNNGV. CDR3 region: CASSLDRTDQQYF. The CDR3 DNA reads as TGTGCCAGCAGCTTAGATCGGACAGACCAACAGTACTTC.

The chain joins TRBV28 to TRBJ1-1; tentative D call: TRBD1 (6 bases). The V end lost 10 bases, the J end lost 0 bases, and 15 bases lay between the germline ends. The CDR3 extends over 14 amino acids. The germline V gene encodes CDR1 MDHEN and CDR2 SYDVKM. The CDR3 DNA sequence: TGTGCCATCGAACAGGGTACAATGAACACTGAAGCTTTCTTT. It encodes CAIEQGTMNTEAFF.

This clone was seen a few times. CDR3 protein: CASSLFAAPYEQYF. The DNA of the CDR3 is TGTGCCAGCAGTTTATTTGCGGCTCCCTACGAGCAGTACTTC. The gene calls are TRBV27 and TRBJ2-7; D unclear. This CDR3 has 14 amino acids. V was pared by 1 base and J by 2 bases, with 9 bases between. Germline CDR1 and CDR2: MNHEY and SMNVEV (reference sequence).

The chain carries TRBV15 and TRBJ2-3, with 9 bases that match TRBD2. The CDR3 has 17 residues. The V gene end was trimmed by 0 bases and the J gene end by 4 bases; junction bases not matched to a gene: 8. The germline CDR1 and CDR2 sequences are LNHNV and YYDKDF (reference sequence). This chain's CDR3 is CATSRDRYSGSADTQYF. CDR3 sequence (DNA): TGTGCCACCAGCAGAGATCGGTATAGCGGGAGCGCAGATACGCAGTATTTT.